This T cell receptor (beta chain) was recovered during a study of human T cells and chemical hapten exposure. This sample's time point: patch test 3, about 24 weeks after DPC sensitization. Sample treatment: therapeutic diphenylcyclopropenone sensitization with weekly scalp DPC. CDR3 length: 15 residues. Germline CDR1 is DFQATT and CDR2 is SNEGSKA (reference sequence). Between the trimmed V and J ends, which lost 4 bases and 4 bases, there was a span of 20 bases. TCRdb fed the RACE reads into MiXCR, producing one record per CDR3 protein. The table shows about 84,000 distinct CDR3 sequences, with roughly 10% occurring only once.

V and J are TRBV20-1 and TRBJ2-7; D not certain. This TCR was sampled from a woman aged 50 to 60 with alopecia areata. Some clones in this sample may be carry-over from other donors' samples. The source was whole blood, collected in connection with sensitization to the hapten diphenylcyclopropenone (DPC). The CDR3 DNA is TGCAGTGCTACCCCCCCCCTTGGTTCGGTTTACGAGCAGTACTTC. Protein: CSATPPLGSVYEQYF.